This T cell receptor beta chain was profiled in a study of blood T cell repertoires in COVID-19. Study details: Researchers got acute and convalescent COVID-19 samples from the United States, Italy and Spain.

TCRdb's table, derived via immunoSEQ multiplex PCR, lists solely in-frame clones and lacks some. The sample has some 220,000 clones, around four fifths seen once. CDR1 KGHDR and CDR2 SFDVKD come from the germline V gene. With 7 bases removed from V and 7 bases from J, the gap between germline ends came to 22 bases. This CDR3 contains 16 residues. The J gene is TRBJ2-1, the V gene TRBV24-1, with D perhaps TRBD2 (6 bases). The source is a woman between 65 and 79 years old with COVID-19, enrolled during active disease. The source material was peripheral blood. The DNA of the CDR3 is TGTGCCACCAGAGGGCCTCCTGGGGTAGGAGGGAATGAGCAGTTCTTC. Residues: CATRGPPGVGGNEQFF.